This paragraph reports one T cell receptor beta chain. Profiled with immunoSEQ multiplex PCR; TCRdb holds only in-frame clones, not every one. This sample carries about 69,000 clones, nearly 80% of them seen once, and the ten largest clones take more than 40%. The entry originates in a study of blood T cell repertoires in COVID-19. In germline, CDR1 is LNHDA, CDR2 SQIVND (reference sequence). J gave up 0 bases and V 5 bases, and 8 bases lay outside the gene matches. The CDR3 spans 16 residues. Sequences were obtained from peripheral blood. This chain joins TRBV19 and TRBJ2-7; 9 bases agree with TRBD1. The source is a human donor in a cohort sampled during active COVID-19. CDR3 sequence (DNA): TGTGCCAGTAGTCCCCGGGACAGGGTTTTCTCCTACGAGCAGTACTTC. This codes for CASSPRDRVFSYEQYF.